Detailed here is one T cell receptor (beta chain). The target antigen is unknown. The protocol was immunoSEQ multiplex PCR, while the TCRdb copy is restricted to in-frame clones and leaves out a portion. The repertoire includes about 390,000 clones, more than 85% of them detected once, and 3.5% sits in the top ten. The data stem from a study of Ad26.COV2.S vaccination and SARS-CoV-2 variants. Findings of the study overall: An underestimation of total T cell responses may have resulted from the TCR breadth and depth analyses.

V gave up 4 bases and J gave up 6 bases; unmatched junction bases: 5. From germline, CDR1 is SGHTA and CDR2 FQGNSA. The CDR3 covers 16 residues. Treatment specified: 19 received Ad26.COV2.S at low or high dose, single or two shots; 5 received placebo; per-sample allocation not given. Collection of samples fell on day 63 after the first vaccine or placebo injection. Donation came from an adult in Boston who was aged 18-55 years. Spike of the Wuhan-strain SARS-CoV-2 was expressed by an Ad26 vector, which formed the vaccine. This TCR was recovered from a person aged 18-65 years who received the Ad26.COV2.S COVID-19 vaccine or a placebo. The V gene is TRBV7-2, the J gene TRBJ2-1; TRBD2 matches at 14 bases. Specimen: peripheral blood, collected in a trial of Ad26.COV2.S vaccine versus placebo. The CDR3 reads CASSSRTSGGSNEQFF. The CDR3, as DNA: TGTGCCAGCAGCTCTCGGACTAGCGGGGGGTCCAATGAGCAGTTCTTC.